This TCR beta chain was observed in a study of T-cell memory formation after mild COVID-19. About the research overall: The two donors had largely donor-specific TCR clusters.

This CDR3 contains 14 residues. Germline-derived CDR1 and CDR2 are MDHEN and SYDVKM. V was cut by 5 bases and J by 3 bases, with 13 bases left in between. Findings of the study overall: In second-wave clones peaking day 37, SARS-CoV-2 specificity remained unconfirmed. Certain responding clones were present in pre-infection memory, suggesting participation of cross-reactive memory. Contracting clones from day 15 to 85 had balanced CD4/CD8; later expanders favoured CD4+.

Comments on this clonotype: What it binds is not known.

From the 5' RACE reads, TCRdb called clonotypes with MiXCR, one entry per CDR3 protein. The sample lists 280,000 or so distinct CDR3 sequences; 18% were seen once. Sample: PBMCs or a T cell subset sorted from them (not recorded which). The rearrangement uses TRBV28 and TRBJ1-1; D possibly corresponds to TRBD1 (6 bases). The receptor comes from a man in his late teens or twenties who had mild COVID-19 (a few samples of this study predate the infection). Cell type and time point are not known. CDR3 nucleotide sequence: TGTGCCAGCAGTGCCCCTCCAGGGGACACTGAAGCTTTCTTT. It translates to CASSAPPGDTEAFF. Variable domain in full (rest from reference TRBV28 and TRBJ1-1): DVKVTQSSRYLVKRTGEKVFLECVQDMDHENMFWYRQDPGLGLRLIYFSYDVKMKEKGDIPEGYSVSREKKERFSLILESASTNQTSMYLCASSAPPGDTEAFFGQGTRLTVV.